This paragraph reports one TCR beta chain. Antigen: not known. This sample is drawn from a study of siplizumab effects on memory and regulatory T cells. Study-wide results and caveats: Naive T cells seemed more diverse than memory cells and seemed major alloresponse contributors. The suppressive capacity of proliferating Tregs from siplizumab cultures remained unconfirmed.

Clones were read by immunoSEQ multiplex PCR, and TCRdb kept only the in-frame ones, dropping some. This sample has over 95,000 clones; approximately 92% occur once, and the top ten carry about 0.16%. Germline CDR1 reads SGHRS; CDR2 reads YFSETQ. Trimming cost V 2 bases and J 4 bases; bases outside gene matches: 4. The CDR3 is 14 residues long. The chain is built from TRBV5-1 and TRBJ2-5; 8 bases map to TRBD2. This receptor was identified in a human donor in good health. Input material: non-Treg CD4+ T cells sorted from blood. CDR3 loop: CASSFTSGTETQYF. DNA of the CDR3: TGCGCCAGCAGCTTCACTAGCGGTACAGAGACCCAGTACTTC.